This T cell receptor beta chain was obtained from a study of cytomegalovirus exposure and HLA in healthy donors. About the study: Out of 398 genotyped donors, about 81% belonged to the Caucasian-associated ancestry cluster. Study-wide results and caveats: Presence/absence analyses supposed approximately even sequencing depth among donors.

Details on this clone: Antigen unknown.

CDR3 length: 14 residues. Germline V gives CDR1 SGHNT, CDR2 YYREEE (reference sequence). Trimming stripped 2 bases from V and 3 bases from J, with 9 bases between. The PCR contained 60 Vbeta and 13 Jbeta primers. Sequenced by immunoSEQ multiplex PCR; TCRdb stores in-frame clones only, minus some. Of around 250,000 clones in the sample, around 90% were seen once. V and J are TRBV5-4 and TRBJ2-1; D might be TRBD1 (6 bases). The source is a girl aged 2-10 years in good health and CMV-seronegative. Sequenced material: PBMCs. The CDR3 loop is CASSFWTDYNEQFF. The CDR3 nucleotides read TGTGCCAGCAGCTTTTGGACAGACTACAATGAGCAGTTCTTC.